The 14 T cell receptor beta chains below all came from one sample that was sequenced in a study of monozygotic twins with inflammatory bowel disease. TCRdb derives one entry per CDR3 protein from the 5' RACE reads, leaving out DNA. This table lists under 200,000 distinct CDR3 sequences. Source material: blood. These receptors all come from a human donor with ulcerative colitis or Crohn's disease, or a healthy co-twin of an affected twin (not recorded which).

This chain connects TRBV12-3 or TRBV12-4 to TRBJ2-7; the TCRdb D gene call, TRBD1, has no DNA to confirm it. CDR3 length equals 14 residues. The CDR3 is CASNLRDRDYEQYF.

The chain employs TRBV14 and TRBJ2-4; TCRdb outputs TRBD2, but without DNA this stays unchecked. Germline CDR1 is SGHDN and CDR2 is FVKESK. The CDR3 is made up of 17 amino acids. The CDR3 is CASSQDRLARHLNIQYF.

The genes are TRBV4-1 and TRBJ2-7; TCRdb returns TRBD2, unconfirmable since there is no DNA. This CDR3 has 18 amino acids. Germline CDR1 and CDR2: MGHRA and YSYEKL. CDR3 loop: CASSQETSGNVVAYEQYF.

The rearrangement links TRBV4-2 to TRBJ2-4; TCRdb's D gene call, TRBD1, goes unchecked for lack of DNA. The CDR3 has 17 residues. CDR1 and CDR2 (germline): LGHNA, YNFKEQ. CDR3 residues: CASSPSGGGSAKNIQYF.

The chain uses TRBV7-3 and TRBJ2-3; the D call of TRBD1 rests on TCRdb alone, since no DNA is present to check it. Germline assignment: CDR1 SGHTA and CDR2 FQGTGA. This CDR3 region has 15 residues. This chain's CDR3 is CASSLNRIRGDTQYF.

This chain connects TRBV24-1 to TRBJ2-1; TCRdb proposes TRBD1, but this gene call is untestable without DNA. This CDR3 region has 12 residues. Germline V CDR1 and CDR2: KGHDR, SFDVKD. CDR3 residues: CATSLTGDEQFF.

The chain combines TRBV29-1 with TRBJ2-7. The CDR3 has 12 residues. Germline V lookup: CDR1 SQVTM, CDR2 ANQGSEA. The CDR3: CSAKNRTYEQYF.

The rearrangement links TRBV7-3 to TRBJ2-1. Germline V gene lookup returns CDR1 SGHTA and CDR2 FQGTGA. The CDR3 has 12 amino acids. CDR3 sequence reads: CASSLKAGEQFF.

The rearrangement joins TRBV5-1 to TRBJ2-7. From germline, CDR1 is SGHRS and CDR2 YFSETQ. The CDR3 runs to 13 residues. CDR3 sequence reads: CASSLASGYEQYF.

The rearrangement links TRBV5-1 to TRBJ1-6; TCRdb designates TRBD1, a call that cannot be tested without DNA. Germline V gene data show CDR1 as SGHRS and CDR2 as YFSETQ. CDR3 length: 14 residues. The CDR3 is CASSTGDRGSPLHF.

The chain recombines TRBV12-3 or TRBV12-4 with TRBJ1-4. The CDR3 has 14 amino acids. This CDR3 reads CASSFNRANEKLFF.

The chain recombines TRBV6-5 with TRBJ2-1; TCRdb selects TRBD2, and the lack of DNA leaves this call unchecked. CDR3 length: 15 residues. CDR1 MNHEY and CDR2 SVGAGI come from the germline V gene. The CDR3 is CASSYLSGTYNEQFF.

The rearrangement links TRBV10-3 to TRBJ2-5; lacking DNA, the TRBD1 call made by TCRdb goes unchecked. Germline CDR1 reads ENHRY; CDR2 reads SYGVKD. The CDR3 consists of 15 residues. The CDR3 region is CAISESHRALETQYF.

The chain uses TRBV19 and TRBJ2-7; the TCRdb D gene call, TRBD2, has no DNA to confirm it. The CDR3 extends over 13 amino acids. Germline loops: CDR1 LNHDA, CDR2 SQIVND (reference sequence). The chain's CDR3 is CASSAGPPYEQYF.